This entry lists 31 T cell receptor beta chains sequenced from one sample in a study of response to subunit inactivated influenza vaccine. MiXCR, run by TCRdb on the RT-PCR reads, gives a single entry per CDR3 protein. The sample holds around 520,000 distinct CDR3 sequences; around 25% are singletons and the top ten take under 2.5%. The source was CD4+ T cells sorted from PBMCs, collected roughly 5 days after vaccination. The receptors were sampled from a man between 50 and 59 years old who received an inactivated influenza vaccine.

This clonotype turned up a few times. The chain has TRBV7-2 and TRBJ2-1; D gene ambiguous. The ends were cut back, 1 base at V and 7 bases at J, with 14 bases in the middle. Germline V CDR1 and CDR2: SGHTA, FQGNSA. The CDR3 is made up of 15 amino acids. The CDR3 sequence is CASSLGARSWNEQFF. The CDR3 DNA reads TGTGCCAGCAGCTTAGGGGCTCGAAGCTGGAATGAGCAGTTCTTC. The whole variable domain, remainder taken from reference TRBV7-2 and TRBJ2-1, is GAGVSQSPSNKVTEKGKDVELRCDPISGHTALYWYRQSLGQGLEFLIYFQGNSAPDKSGLPSDRFSAERTGGSVSTLTIQRTQQEDSAVYLCASSLGARSWNEQFFGPGTRLTVL.

This clonotype was recorded many times. The V call is TRBV12-3 or TRBV12-4, the J call TRBJ2-1; perhaps TRBD2 as D (6 bases). The CDR3 contains 13 residues. Trimming pared 3 bases from V and 6 bases from J, leaving 9 bases between. The CDR3 DNA reads TGTGCCAGCAGTTTCCGACTAGGCAATGAGCAGTTCTTC. Its protein product is CASSFRLGNEQFF.

This clonotype was seen only a few times. This chain uses TRBV4-1 with TRBJ2-7; 7 bases are a match to TRBD1. V lost 4 bases to trimming and J lost 7 bases; unmatched junction nucleotides: 10. The germline V gene encodes CDR1 MGHRA and CDR2 YSYEKL. This CDR3 has 14 residues. CDR3 in amino acids: CASSRDRDRPEQYF. CDR3 nucleotides: TGCGCCAGCAGCCGAGACAGGGACCGTCCGGAGCAGTACTTC.

This clonotype was found a few times. The rearrangement uses TRBV18 and TRBJ2-5, with D perhaps TRBD1 (6 bases). CDR3 length: 15 amino acids. V was pared by 6 bases and J by 2 bases, with 16 bases between. The germline gives CDR1 KGHSH, CDR2 LQKENI. CDR3 coding DNA: TGTGCCAGCTCCGAACAGGGAAGGAGTCAAGAGACCCAGTACTTC. It specifies CASSEQGRSQETQYF.

This clonotype was seen only a few times. The V call is TRBV9, the J call TRBJ1-2, with D unclear. The germline CDR1 and CDR2 sequences are SGDLS and YYNGEE. The CDR3 length is 12 residues. Trimming took 6 bases from V and 3 from J, leaving 9 bases between them. The CDR3 bases are TGTGCCAGCAAGGGTTCAGACTATGGCTACACCTTC. It codes for CASKGSDYGYTF.

CDR3 residues: CASSLARTSQQFF. The CDR3 DNA sequence: TGTGCCAGCAGCTTAGCCCGGACTTCTCAGCAGTTCTTC. V is TRBV7-2 and J is TRBJ2-1, with D perhaps matching TRBD2 (5 bases). This CDR3 comprises 13 residues. The V and J ends lost 0 bases and 11 bases respectively, with 11 bases between them. From germline, CDR1 is SGHTA and CDR2 FQGNSA.

The rearrangement uses TRBV24-1 and TRBJ2-5; D is ambiguous. This CDR3 has 13 amino acids. With 6 bases removed from V and 0 bases from J, the gap between germline ends came to 7 bases. Germline V gives CDR1 KGHDR, CDR2 SFDVKD. The CDR3 loop reads CATSPAYQETQYF. CDR3 DNA sequence: TGTGCCACCAGTCCGGCGTACCAAGAGACCCAGTACTTC.

The chain has TRBV19 and TRBJ1-1, with D possibly matching TRBD1 (5 bases). From germline, CDR1 is LNHDA and CDR2 SQIVND (reference sequence). The CDR3 covers 15 residues. The V gene lost 0 bases and the J gene lost 1 base, with 9 bases spanning the gap. The CDR3 DNA reads TGTGCCAGTAGTATAGATAACCAGGGGAACACTGAAGCTTTCTTT. It codes for CASSIDNQGNTEAFF.

As for this clonotype: It may be a read error: a sequence one base away is much more abundant. Written as DNA, the CDR3 is TGTGCCAGCAGCCACCTCACAGATACGCAGTATTTT. It codes for CASSHLTDTQYF. The V gene is TRBV14, the J gene TRBJ2-3; D is undetermined. The germline V and J ends were trimmed by 3 bases and 2 bases, with 3 bases remaining between them. Germline V gives CDR1 SGHDN, CDR2 FVKESK. The CDR3 length is 12 residues.

The DNA of the CDR3 is TGTGCCAGCAGCTTAGCAGAAGGGCAGCCCCAGCATTTT. It codes for CASSLAEGQPQHF. This chain uses TRBV11-2 with TRBJ1-5; D gene unclear. Germline CDR1 and CDR2: SGHAT and FQNNGV. Trimming stripped 1 base from V and 7 bases from J, with 8 bases between. This CDR3 is built from 13 residues.

The gene calls are TRBV5-6 and TRBJ2-3; 9 bases fit TRBD2. Germline V CDR1 and CDR2: SGHDT, YYEEEE. This CDR3 contains 16 residues. J was trimmed by 7 bases and V by 4 bases; bases with no gene match: 13. CDR3 nucleotide sequence: TGTGCCAGCAGCCCTAGTTCTAGCGGGAACTTATATACGCAGTATTTT. It specifies CASSPSSSGNLYTQYF.

This clonotype was observed many times. V is TRBV20-1 and J is TRBJ1-6; a weak D match, TRBD1 (5 bases). This CDR3 has 15 residues. CDR1 is DFQATT and CDR2 is SNEGSKA in the germline V gene (reference sequence). V dropped 1 base and J dropped 9 bases, with 16 bases sitting between them. The CDR3 coding sequence is TGCAGTGCTAGAGCAGGGTTTACAGTGGGTTCACCCCTCCACTTT. It encodes CSARAGFTVGSPLHF.

V and J are TRBV3-1 and TRBJ1-4, with a weak D call TRBD1 (6 bases). V lost 1 base and J 5 bases, leaving 14 bases between the germline ends. Germline lookup yields CDR1 LGHDT and CDR2 YNNKEL (reference sequence). This CDR3 spans 16 amino acids. The CDR3 loop reads CASSQGRGHLNEKLFF. CDR3 nucleotide sequence: TGTGCCAGCAGCCAAGGACGGGGACACCTGAATGAAAAACTGTTTTTT.

The chain links TRBV12-3 or TRBV12-4 to TRBJ2-3, with 7 bases matching TRBD1. Trimming at V came to 7 bases and at J to 2 bases, leaving 6 bases not matched to a gene. The CDR3 is 14 amino acids. Here the CDR3 reads CASKTGPNTDTQYF. CDR3 DNA: TGTGCCAGCAAGACAGGGCCGAACACAGATACGCAGTATTTT.

V gene TRBV12-3 or TRBV12-4 combines with J gene TRBJ2-6; D call uncertain. The CDR3 extends over 14 amino acids. The V gene lost 3 bases and the J gene lost 0 bases, with 3 bases spanning the gap. This CDR3 reads CASSFYSGANVLTF. CDR3 coding DNA: TGTGCCAGCAGTTTTTACTCTGGGGCCAACGTCCTGACTTTC.

This clonotype was recorded a few times. The chain is built from TRBV6-5 and TRBJ2-7; D is perhaps TRBD2 (5 bases). Germline CDR1 and CDR2: MNHEY and SVGAGI. This CDR3 comprises 14 residues. V was shortened by 0 bases and J by 4 bases, with 10 bases between the two germline ends. The CDR3 nucleotides read TGTGCCAGCAGTTACTCACTAGGGTGGTACGAGCAGTACTTC. Residues: CASSYSLGWYEQYF.

The J gene is TRBJ2-2, the V gene TRBV6-5; 7 positions agree with TRBD1. Germline CDR1 is MNHEY and CDR2 is SVGAGI. V was pared by 4 bases and J by 0 bases, with 5 bases of the junction left unmatched. The CDR3 contains 16 residues. CDR3 region: CASSLRGQANTGELFF. The CDR3 nucleotides are TGTGCCAGCAGTTTACGAGGACAGGCGAACACCGGGGAGCTGTTTTTT.

The chain combines TRBV11-1 with TRBJ2-1, with D possibly being TRBD2 (6 bases). The CDR3 totals 18 residues. In germline, CDR1 is SGHAT, CDR2 FQDESV (reference sequence). Trimming cost V 4 bases and J 0 bases, with 19 bases left between them. CDR3 DNA sequence: TGTGCCAGCAGCTGGGGCTTGGGACTCCAAAGCTCCTACAATGAGCAGTTCTTC. As protein: CASSWGLGLQSSYNEQFF.

The CDR3 sequence: CASSYFAGELFF. CDR3 DNA: TGTGCCAGCAGTTATTTCGCCGGGGAGCTGTTTTTT. The V and J genes are TRBV6-2 or TRBV6-3 and TRBJ2-2; the D is unclear. CDR1 and CDR2 (germline): MNHEY, SVGEGT. V lost 3 bases, J lost 6 bases, and 5 bases lay in between. This CDR3 has 12 amino acids.

This clonotype was seen a handful of times. The chain links TRBV6-5 to TRBJ2-1; maybe TRBD1 (6 bases). CDR3 length: 12 amino acids. The ends were cut back, 6 bases at V and 9 bases at J, with 12 bases in the middle. Germline CDR1 reads MNHEY; CDR2 reads SVGAGI. The CDR3 region has the DNA TGTGCCAGCAGCCGAAGGGGGAGTGAGCAGTTCTTC. It specifies CASSRRGSEQFF.

A few counts support this clonotype. The V gene is TRBV7-9, the J gene TRBJ2-7; D may be TRBD1 (6 bases). Germline CDR1 and CDR2: SEHNR and FQNEAQ (reference sequence). Deletions cut 3 bases from V and 6 bases from J, with 9 bases between. The CDR3 consists of 12 residues. The CDR3: CASSFHRAEQYF. The DNA of the CDR3 is TGTGCCAGCAGCTTCCACAGGGCCGAGCAGTACTTC.

This clonotype was detected ten times or more. The chain couples TRBV7-2 to TRBJ1-4; D uncertain. Germline assignment: CDR1 SGHTA and CDR2 FQGNSA. The germline V and J ends were trimmed by 3 bases and 0 bases, with 8 bases remaining between them. The CDR3 totals 15 residues. Here the CDR3 DNA reads TGTGCCAGCAGCTTGCGGAGATCAACTAATGAAAAACTGTTTTTT. Protein: CASSLRRSTNEKLFF.

This clonotype was seen more than once but under ten times. V usage is TRBV6-1 and J usage is TRBJ2-7; D tentatively fits TRBD1 or TRBD2 (6 bases each). Germline assignment: CDR1 MNHNS and CDR2 SASEGT. The CDR3 is made up of 14 amino acids. V was shortened by 6 bases and J by 2 bases, with 14 bases between the two germline ends. The CDR3: CASSGGIWPYEQYF. CDR3 sequence (DNA): TGTGCCAGCAGCGGGGGCATTTGGCCCTACGAGCAGTACTTC.

The chain uses TRBV15 and TRBJ1-4, with a weak D call TRBD1 (5 bases). Germline V gene lookup returns CDR1 LNHNV and CDR2 YYDKDF (reference sequence). CDR3 length: 16 residues. The germline V and J ends were trimmed by 0 bases and 5 bases, with 13 bases remaining between them. CDR3 sequence: CATSRDPGRTNEKLFF. DNA for the CDR3: TGTGCCACCAGCAGAGATCCGGGACGGACAAATGAAAAACTGTTTTTT.

Only a few counts were recorded for this clonotype. The rearrangement links TRBV10-3 to TRBJ2-5, with 12 bases aligning to TRBD2. This CDR3 spans 15 amino acids. The V gene end was trimmed by 3 bases and the J gene end by 5 bases; junction bases not matched to a gene: 4. Germline lookup yields CDR1 ENHRY and CDR2 SYGVKD. CDR3: CAISERLAGEETQYF. CDR3 coding DNA: TGTGCCATCAGTGAAAGACTAGCGGGAGAGGAGACCCAGTACTTC.

The chain links TRBV30 to TRBJ2-5; 8 bases fit TRBD1. Germline trimming cut 4 bases from V and 6 bases from J; bases unmatched to any gene: 4. Germline V gives CDR1 GTSNPN, CDR2 SVGIG (reference sequence). This CDR3 is 12 amino acids long. The chain's CDR3 is CAWIDRGQTQYF. CDR3 nucleotide sequence: TGTGCCTGGATCGACAGGGGTCAGACCCAGTACTTC.

There are a few counts of this clonotype. The rearrangement links TRBV7-2 to TRBJ1-5; the D is unclear. This CDR3 comprises 13 residues. Trimming removed 2 bases at V and 5 bases at J, with 7 bases between. Per germline, CDR1 SGHTA and CDR2 FQGNSA. CDR3 protein: CASSLTWDQPQHF. In DNA, the CDR3 is TGTGCCAGCAGCTTAACTTGGGATCAGCCCCAGCATTTT.

V is TRBV20-1 and J is TRBJ2-3; D is unclear. The CDR3 runs 13 residues. V lost 0 bases and J lost 2, with 6 bases in between. Germline V CDR1 and CDR2: DFQATT, SNEGSKA (reference sequence). CDR3 DNA: TGCAGTGCTAGAGATATGACCACAGATACGCAGTATTTT. It encodes CSARDMTTDTQYF.

This chain links TRBV6-5 with TRBJ2-5; TRBD2 matches 7 bases. The CDR3 runs to 15 residues. Germline V gene data show CDR1 as MNHEY and CDR2 as SVGAGI. V trimming: 4 bases; J trimming: 5 bases; junction bases outside the gene matches: 10. The CDR3, as DNA: TGTGCCAGCAGTTTGGGTGGGAGGGCCGTTGAGACCCAGTACTTC. Encoded protein: CASSLGGRAVETQYF.

The chain has TRBV20-1 and TRBJ2-1; D is perhaps TRBD1 (6 bases). This CDR3 has 16 residues. Germline loops: CDR1 DFQATT, CDR2 SNEGSKA (reference sequence). Trimming removed 0 bases from V and 2 bases from J, with 14 bases in between. This CDR3 is CSARDFGQLPYNEQFF. Written as DNA, the CDR3 is TGCAGTGCTAGAGATTTTGGACAGCTCCCCTACAATGAGCAGTTCTTC.

This rearrangement joins TRBV4-2 to TRBJ2-7; D remains unclear. The V end was cut by 0 bases, the J end by 7 bases, with 7 bases between. The CDR3 is 12 amino acids. The germline gives CDR1 LGHNA, CDR2 YNFKEQ. This chain's CDR3 is CASSQDLGEQYF. DNA of the CDR3: TGTGCCAGCAGCCAAGATTTGGGGGAGCAGTACTTC.